This TCR beta chain was captured by sequencing in a study of siplizumab effects on memory and regulatory T cells. The ends lost 2 bases at V and 4 bases at J; junction bases unmatched: 8. Looked up from germline, CDR1 is KGHSH and CDR2 is LQKENI. CDR3 length: 16 residues. On this clone: Antigen unknown.

Profiled with immunoSEQ multiplex PCR; TCRdb holds only in-frame clones, not every one. Seen here are some 97,000 clones, 94% observed once, and the top ten hold 1% to 1.5%. General study points: Siplizumab cultures yielded proliferating Tregs whose suppressive function was not confirmed. Mapping to unstimulated subsets was achieved for only a minor fraction of alloreactive clones.

The V gene is TRBV18, the J gene TRBJ2-1, with TRBD1 matching over 7 bases. The sample comprised non-Treg CD4+ T cells sorted from blood. The clonotype originates from a human donor in good health. The CDR3 region has the DNA TGTGCCAGCTCACCAGGGGACAGCGCCTTTTACAATGAGCAGTTCTTC. Its translation: CASSPGDSAFYNEQFF.